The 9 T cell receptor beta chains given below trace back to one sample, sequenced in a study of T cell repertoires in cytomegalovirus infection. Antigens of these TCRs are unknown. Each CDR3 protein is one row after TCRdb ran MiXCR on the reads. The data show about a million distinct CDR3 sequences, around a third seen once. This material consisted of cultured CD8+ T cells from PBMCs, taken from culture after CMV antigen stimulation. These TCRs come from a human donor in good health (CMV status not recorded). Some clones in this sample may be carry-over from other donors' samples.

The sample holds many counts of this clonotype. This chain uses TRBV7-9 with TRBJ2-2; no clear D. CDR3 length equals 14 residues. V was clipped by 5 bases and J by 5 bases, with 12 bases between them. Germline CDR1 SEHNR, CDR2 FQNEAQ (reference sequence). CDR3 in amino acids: CASSPDGNTGELFF. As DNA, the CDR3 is TGTGCCAGCAGCCCCGACGGCAATACCGGGGAGCTGTTTTTT.

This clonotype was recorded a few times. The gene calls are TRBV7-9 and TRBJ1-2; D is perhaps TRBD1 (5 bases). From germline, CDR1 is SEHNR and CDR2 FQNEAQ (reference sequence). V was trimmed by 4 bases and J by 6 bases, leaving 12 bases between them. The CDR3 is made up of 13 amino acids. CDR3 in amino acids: CASSSRIRDGYTF. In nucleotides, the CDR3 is TGTGCCAGCAGCTCCCGAATCAGGGATGGCTACACCTTC. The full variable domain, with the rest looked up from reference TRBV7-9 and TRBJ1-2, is DTGVSQNPRHKITKRGQNVTFRCDPISEHNRLYWYRQTLGQGPEFLTYFQNEAQLEKSRLLSDRFSAERPKGSFSTLEIQRTEQGDSAMYLCASSSRIRDGYTFGSGTRLTVV.

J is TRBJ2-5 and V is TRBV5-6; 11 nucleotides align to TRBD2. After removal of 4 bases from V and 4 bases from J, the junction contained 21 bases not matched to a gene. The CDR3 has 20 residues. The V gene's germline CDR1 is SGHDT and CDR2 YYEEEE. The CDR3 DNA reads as TGTGCCAGCAGCCCAATTCAAGACAGGGTAGCTAGCGGGGGGCGAGAGACCCAGTACTTC. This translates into CASSPIQDRVASGGRETQYF. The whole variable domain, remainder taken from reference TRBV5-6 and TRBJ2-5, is DAGVTQSPTHLIKTRGQQVTLRCSPKSGHDTVSWYQQALGQGPQFIFQYYEEEERQRGNFPDRFSGHQFPNYSSELNVNALLLGDSALYLCASSPIQDRVASGGRETQYFGPGTRLLVL.

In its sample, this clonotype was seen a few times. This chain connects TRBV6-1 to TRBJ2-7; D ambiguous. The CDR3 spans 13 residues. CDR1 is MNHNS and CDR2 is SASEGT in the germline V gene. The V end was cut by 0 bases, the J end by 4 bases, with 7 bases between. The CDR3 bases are TGTGCCAGCAGTGAAGCGCTTGGGTACGAGCAGTACTTC. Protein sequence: CASSEALGYEQYF.

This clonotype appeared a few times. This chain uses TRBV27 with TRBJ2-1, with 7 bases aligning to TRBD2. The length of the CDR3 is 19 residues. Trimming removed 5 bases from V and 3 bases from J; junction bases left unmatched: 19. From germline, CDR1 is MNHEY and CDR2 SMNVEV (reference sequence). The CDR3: CASSQQATPLTSLYNEQFF. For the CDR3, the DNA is TGTGCCAGCAGTCAACAAGCAACCCCGTTGACTAGCCTCTACAATGAGCAGTTCTTC.

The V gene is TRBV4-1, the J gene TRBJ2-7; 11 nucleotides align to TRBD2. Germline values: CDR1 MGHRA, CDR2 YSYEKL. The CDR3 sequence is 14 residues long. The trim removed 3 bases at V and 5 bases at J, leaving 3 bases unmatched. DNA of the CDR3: TGCGCCAGCAGCCATAGCGGGGGGGAGAACGAGCAGTACTTC. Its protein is CASSHSGGENEQYF.

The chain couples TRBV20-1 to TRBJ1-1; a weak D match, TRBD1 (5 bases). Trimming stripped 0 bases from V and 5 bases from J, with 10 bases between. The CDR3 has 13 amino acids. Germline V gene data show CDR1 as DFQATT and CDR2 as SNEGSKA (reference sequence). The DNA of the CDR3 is TGCAGTGCTAGAGAGGGGGTGGGGACTGAAGCTTTCTTT. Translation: CSAREGVGTEAFF.

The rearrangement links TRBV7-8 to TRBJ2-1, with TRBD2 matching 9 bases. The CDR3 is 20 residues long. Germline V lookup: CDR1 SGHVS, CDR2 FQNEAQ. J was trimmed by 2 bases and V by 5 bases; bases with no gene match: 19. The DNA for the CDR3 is TGTGCCAGCAGCCGGGTACACGCGGGGGGGACCAATAAGCCCTACAATGAGCAGTTCTTC. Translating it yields CASSRVHAGGTNKPYNEQFF.

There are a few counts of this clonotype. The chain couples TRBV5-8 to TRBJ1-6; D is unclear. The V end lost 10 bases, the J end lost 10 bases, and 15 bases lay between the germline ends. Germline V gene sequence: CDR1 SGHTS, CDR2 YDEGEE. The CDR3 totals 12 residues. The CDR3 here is CAEKEIESPLHF. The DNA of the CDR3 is TGTGCCGAAAAAGAGATTGAATCACCCCTCCACTTT. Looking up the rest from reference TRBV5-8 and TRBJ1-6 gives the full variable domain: EAGVTQSPTHLIKTRGQQATLRCSPISGHTSVYWYQQALGLGLQFLLWYDEGEERNRGNFPPRFSGRQFPNYSSELNVNALELEDSALYLCAEKEIESPLHFGNGTRLTVT.